This T cell receptor (beta chain) is from a study of PD-1 blockade in classical Hodgkin lymphoma. The CDR3 spans 14 residues. Germline CDR1 is LNHDA and CDR2 is SQIVND (reference sequence). Deletions cut 3 bases from V and 11 bases from J, with 19 bases between. Noted time point: cycle 4 day 1 (C4D1), after about 6 weeks of nivolumab. Brentuximab vedotin exposure varied among the patients, all of whom had relapsed after autologous stem cell transplantation. Some clones are missing from TCRdb's copy, which holds only in-frame ones; the method was immunoSEQ multiplex PCR. This sample yields tens of thousands of clones, of which around 85% are seen a single time; 17% belongs to the top ten.

The TCR was taken from a human donor with classical Hodgkin lymphoma. Sequencing was performed on peripheral blood mononuclear cells (PBMCs), taken before the fourth cycle of nivolumab. V gene TRBV19 combines with J gene TRBJ1-1; D remains unclear. This CDR3 reads CASSIAGLLMRAFF. The CDR3 DNA reads TGTGCCAGTAGTATTGCCGGCCTTCTTATGCGCGCTTTCTTT.